This passage covers 20 T cell receptor beta chains from one sample sequenced in a study of T cell changes during pregnancy in multiple sclerosis. The data were produced by immunoSEQ multiplex PCR, yet TCRdb's version contains in-frame clones alone and is incomplete. Of 45,000 to 70,000 clones listed, about 91% were seen once; the top ten hold roughly 0.2%. This specimen consisted of CD4+ T cells from peripheral blood mononuclear cells, obtained in the second trimester of pregnancy. These receptors originate from a female donor with multiple sclerosis, enrolled in a pregnancy study.

The rearrangement uses TRBV19 and TRBJ1-3; D may be TRBD1 (6 bases). Trimming took off 5 bases at V and 2 bases at J, with 13 bases between the two ends. There are 15 residues in the CDR3. Germline values: CDR1 LNHDA, CDR2 SQIVND (reference sequence). This CDR3 is CASSSNRDAGNTIYF. CDR3 sequence (DNA): TGTGCCAGTAGTTCCAACAGGGATGCTGGAAACACCATATATTTT.

The genes are TRBV4-1 and TRBJ2-3; the match to TRBD1 covers 12 bases. Germline CDR1 is MGHRA and CDR2 is YSYEKL. The V segment lost 6 bases and the J segment 5 bases; nucleotides outside the gene matches: 15. The CDR3 loop spans 18 amino acids. The CDR3 coding sequence is TGCGCCAGCAGGACGGGACAGGGGGCTTTGAGAGGAGGAGATACGCAGTATTTT. As protein: CASRTGQGALRGGDTQYF.

The chain combines TRBV7-2 with TRBJ1-2, with D possibly matching TRBD1 (5 bases). Germline-derived CDR1 and CDR2 are SGHTA and FQGNSA. The V and J ends lost 5 bases and 4 bases respectively, with 17 bases between them. The CDR3 runs 15 residues. The CDR3 here is CASSPGGYDSYGYTF. Written as DNA, the CDR3 is TGTGCCAGCAGCCCCGGGGGATATGACAGCTATGGCTACACCTTC. The whole variable domain, remainder taken from reference TRBV7-2 and TRBJ1-2, is GAGVSQSPSNKVTEKGKDVELRCDPISGHTALYWYRQSLGQGLEFLIYFQGNSAPDKSGLPSDRFSAERTGGSVSTLTIQRTQQEDSAVYLCASSPGGYDSYGYTFGSGTRLTVV.

This chain links TRBV9 with TRBJ1-1; 7 bases match TRBD1. The J segment lost 4 bases and the V segment lost 0 bases, leaving 6 bases of the junction unmatched. CDR3 length: 15 residues. Germline CDR1 and CDR2: SGDLS and YYNGEE. CDR3 residues: CASSVAGGPGTEAFF. CDR3 in DNA: TGTGCCAGCAGCGTAGCAGGGGGGCCGGGCACTGAAGCTTTCTTT.

V is TRBV28 and J is TRBJ1-4; 11 nucleotides agree with TRBD1. With 2 bases clipped from V and 7 bases from J, the junction kept 6 bases outside the gene matches. The CDR3 is 16 amino acids. Per the germline V gene, CDR1 is MDHEN and CDR2 is SYDVKM. CDR3 nucleotide sequence: TGTGCCAGCAGTTTAATCGGACAGGGGGCCGTTGAAAAACTGTTTTTT. Its translation is CASSLIGQGAVEKLFF. Together with reference TRBV28 and TRBJ1-4, the CDR3 gives the full variable domain: DVKVTQSSRYLVKRTGEKVFLECVQDMDHENMFWYRQDPGLGLRLIYFSYDVKMKEKGDIPEGYSVSREKKERFSLILESASTNQTSMYLCASSLIGQGAVEKLFFGSGTQLSVL.

The chain couples TRBV7-6 to TRBJ1-1; D is undetermined. Per germline, CDR1 SGHVS and CDR2 FNYEAQ. Trimming cost V 1 base and J 1 base, with 7 bases left between them. The CDR3 runs to 14 residues. The chain's CDR3 is CASSLGQENTEAFF. DNA of the CDR3: TGTGCCAGCAGCTTAGGGCAAGAGAACACTGAAGCTTTCTTT.

V usage is TRBV6-6 and J usage is TRBJ2-5; 8 nucleotides line up with TRBD1. Per the germline V gene, CDR1 is MNHNY and CDR2 is SVGAGI (reference sequence). The CDR3 runs to 14 residues. V lost 6 bases, J lost 5 bases, and 8 bases stayed unmatched. CDR3 in amino acids: CASRTRQGMETQYF. In DNA, the CDR3 is TGTGCCAGCAGGACTCGACAGGGGATGGAGACCCAGTACTTC.

This chain uses TRBV7-8 with TRBJ2-2; TRBD2 aligns across 9 bases. Germline CDR1 SGHVS, CDR2 FQNEAQ. Germline trimming cut 6 bases from V and 4 bases from J; bases unmatched to any gene: 9. This CDR3 region has 16 residues. CDR3 amino acids: CASSYSGLAVTGELFF. The CDR3 DNA sequence: TGTGCCAGCAGTTACTCGGGACTAGCTGTCACCGGGGAGCTGTTTTTT.

The J gene is TRBJ1-4, the V gene TRBV11-2; D not certain. CDR3 length: 15 residues. The germline V and J ends were trimmed by 0 bases and 6 bases, with 11 bases remaining between them. Germline-derived CDR1 and CDR2 are SGHAT and FQNNGV. The CDR3 DNA follows: TGTGCCAGCAGCTTAGAAGTAGGCGGTTATGAAAAACTGTTTTTT. This translates into CASSLEVGGYEKLFF.

V and J are TRBV14 and TRBJ2-3; 9 bases line up with TRBD1. V trimming: 0 bases; J trimming: 0 bases; junction bases outside the gene matches: 1. The CDR3 length is 16 residues. Germline loops: CDR1 SGHDN, CDR2 FVKESK. The CDR3: CASSQEGQGSTDTQYF. CDR3 coding DNA: TGTGCCAGCAGCCAAGAGGGACAGGGAAGCACAGATACGCAGTATTTT.

This clone appeared a single time. The V call is TRBV30, the J call TRBJ2-7; D unresolved. Trimming removed 0 bases at V and 1 base at J, with 13 bases between. This CDR3 is 15 amino acids long. Germline CDR1 is GTSNPN and CDR2 is SVGIG (reference sequence). Here the CDR3 reads CAWSVPDAVSYEQYF. As DNA, the CDR3 is TGTGCCTGGAGTGTACCTGACGCGGTGTCCTACGAGCAGTACTTC.

The chain has TRBV9 and TRBJ2-7; TRBD2 matches at 8 bases. V dropped 2 bases and J dropped 4; count of bases not matched to a gene: 11. This CDR3 comprises 16 residues. Germline V gives CDR1 SGDLS, CDR2 YYNGEE. The CDR3, as DNA: TGTGCCAGCAGCGTCGCCCTCTCTAGCGGGCAGTACGAGCAGTACTTC. This encodes CASSVALSSGQYEQYF.

This sequence joins TRBV19 and TRBJ1-3; D is ambiguous. From germline, CDR1 is LNHDA and CDR2 SQIVND (reference sequence). Between the trimmed V and J ends, which lost 5 bases and 2 bases, there was a span of 10 bases. CDR3 length equals 14 residues. The CDR3 reads CASSVAGAGNTIYF. The CDR3 region has the DNA TGTGCCAGTAGTGTAGCAGGCGCTGGAAACACCATATATTTT.

The CDR3 nucleotides are TGTGCCAGCAGTGAAGCATGGCGGTCCACTGAAGCTTTCTTT. Protein product: CASSEAWRSTEAFF. This sequence joins TRBV6-1 and TRBJ1-1; no firm D call. The V and J ends lost 0 bases and 4 bases respectively, with 9 bases between them. The germline gives CDR1 MNHNS, CDR2 SASEGT. CDR3 length equals 14 residues.

This chain links TRBV7-5 with TRBJ2-7; the table's D call, TRBD1, has no DNA check behind it. TRBV7-5 is tagged as a pseudogene. CDR3 length: 13 residues. Here the CDR3 reads CVRRQAFTYEQYF. In DNA form, the CDR3 reads TGTGTCAGAAGGCAGGCGTTCACCTACGAGCAGTACTTC.

V usage is TRBV10-3 and J usage is TRBJ1-2, with D maybe TRBD1 (5 bases). The V gene lost 3 bases and the J gene lost 8 bases, with 19 bases spanning the gap. The CDR3 runs to 15 residues. Germline V lookup: CDR1 ENHRY, CDR2 SYGVKD. In nucleotides, the CDR3 is TGTGCCATCAGTGATCTCTCAGGGTGGAACCTCGGCTACACCTTC. It encodes CAISDLSGWNLGYTF.

The J gene is TRBJ2-2, the V gene TRBV13; TRBD1 matches at 12 bases. Germline CDR1 PRHDT, CDR2 FYEKMQ (reference sequence). The CDR3 consists of 20 residues. The V and J ends lost 5 bases and 3 bases, in that order; junction bases with no gene match: 16. The CDR3 DNA follows: TGTGCCAGCAGCATCGAGTTTTGGGACAGGGGGCTGAAGGACACCGGGGAGCTGTTTTTT. Its translation is CASSIEFWDRGLKDTGELFF.

The chain combines TRBV28 with TRBJ2-1; TRBD1 agrees at 9 bases. CDR3 size: 12 residues. V gave up 8 bases and J gave up 6 bases; unmatched junction bases: 2. Germline V gene sequence: CDR1 MDHEN, CDR2 SYDVKM. In nucleotides, the CDR3 is TGTGCCAGCGGGGACAGGGTCAATGAGCAGTTCTTC. Translating it yields CASGDRVNEQFF.

V and J are TRBV6-5 and TRBJ2-3; TRBD2 matches 12 bases. Germline-derived CDR1 and CDR2 are MNHEY and SVGAGI. The CDR3 loop spans 13 amino acids. Trimming cost V 6 bases and J 9 bases; bases outside gene matches: 4. The CDR3 protein is CASSRTSGKTQYF. In DNA, the CDR3 is TGTGCCAGCAGCCGGACTAGCGGGAAGACGCAGTATTTT.

The CDR3 DNA reads TGTGCCAGCAGTGAAGGATCCCGGGAGACCCAGTACTTC. Translating gives CASSEGSRETQYF. V is TRBV6-1 and J is TRBJ2-5; D not certain. V was clipped by 1 base and J by 5 bases, with 8 bases between them. The CDR3 has 13 amino acids. Germline assignment: CDR1 MNHNS and CDR2 SASEGT.